One sample yielded the 29 T cell receptor beta chains listed below, sequenced in a study of cytomegalovirus exposure and HLA in healthy donors (dated by TCRdb to 2017 to 2019). Libraries were prepared through the immunoSEQ multiplex PCR assay. The multiplex PCR relied on a mix of 60 forward primers for TCR Vbeta segments and 13 reverse primers for TCR Jbeta segments. TCRdb carries this immuneACCESS record with in-frame sequences only. Its versions omit some clonotypes, under half of them owing to an unresolved V gene in the studies checked, with the rest unexplained. This sample holds about 100,000 clones; around 74% were observed only once. 13% to 15% of the sample rests with the top ten. Material: PBMCs. The receptors stem from a male donor in good health and CMV-seropositive.

The chain is built from TRBV7-8 and TRBJ2-3; D may be TRBD1 (6 bases). The CDR3 consists of 16 residues. Trimming left V 3 bases short and J 2 bases short, with 15 bases between. In germline, CDR1 is SGHVS, CDR2 FQNEAQ. The CDR3 DNA reads as TGTGCCAGCAGCTTTCCACGGACAGACCCCACAGATACGCAGTATTTT. Its protein is CASSFPRTDPTDTQYF.

The chain has TRBV27 and TRBJ2-5, with TRBD2 as a possible D gene (7 bases). Trimming left V 5 bases short and J 5 bases short, with 18 bases between. CDR3 length equals 15 residues. From germline, CDR1 is MNHEY and CDR2 SMNVEV (reference sequence). As DNA, the CDR3 is TGTGCCAGCAGTCCCCGAGGGGGGGTGAGGGAGACCCAGTACTTC. Translating gives CASSPRGGVRETQYF.

The chain couples TRBV6-1 to TRBJ2-2, with TRBD2 as a possible D gene (5 bases). The germline V and J ends were trimmed by 2 bases and 5 bases, with 6 bases remaining between them. The CDR3 runs to 13 residues. Per the germline V gene, CDR1 is MNHNS and CDR2 is SASEGT. The CDR3 coding sequence is TGTGCCAGCAGTGAACGGAGGACCGGGGAGCTGTTTTTT. This gives the protein CASSERRTGELFF.

This rearrangement joins TRBV19 to TRBJ1-1, with 7 bases matching TRBD1. Trimming removed 2 bases from V and 7 bases from J; junction bases left unmatched: 7. The CDR3 length is 14 residues. Germline CDR1 LNHDA, CDR2 SQIVND (reference sequence). The CDR3 DNA reads TGTGCCAGTAGTATAATCGGACAGGACTTTGAAGCTTTCTTT. Residues: CASSIIGQDFEAFF.

This clone was counted many times. The chain recombines TRBV15 with TRBJ2-1, with 8 nucleotides matching TRBD2. The V segment lost 1 base and the J segment 10 bases; nucleotides outside the gene matches: 9. The germline V gene has CDR1 LNHNV and CDR2 YYDKDF (reference sequence). The CDR3 totals 15 residues. The DNA for the CDR3 is TGTGCCACCAGCAGAGGGGCCGGGGGGGCTGAAGAGCAGTTCTTC. Protein sequence: CATSRGAGGAEEQFF.

The rearrangement uses TRBV19 and TRBJ1-4; 8 nucleotides match TRBD1. Germline V gene data show CDR1 as LNHDA and CDR2 as SQIVND (reference sequence). J lost 7 bases, V lost 4 bases, and 5 bases had no gene match. The CDR3 is made up of 14 amino acids. CDR3 in DNA: TGTGCCAGTAGTAGGACAGGGAGGTTTGAAAAACTGTTTTTT. Encoded protein: CASSRTGRFEKLFF.

The chain carries TRBV5-1 and TRBJ1-5, with D maybe TRBD1 (6 bases). Trimming shortened V by 0 bases and J by 6 bases, and 10 bases separated the two germline ends. CDR1 SGHRS and CDR2 YFSETQ come from the germline V gene. This CDR3 has 14 amino acids. The CDR3 nucleotides read TGCGCCAGCAGCTTGGAGCCAGGGGCTCAGCCCCAGCATTTT. Its translation: CASSLEPGAQPQHF.

This chain joins TRBV12-5 and TRBJ2-1; TRBD2 matches at 7 bases. The CDR3 spans 13 residues. Trimming cost V 1 base and J 10 bases; bases outside gene matches: 4. Germline CDR1 reads LGHNT; CDR2 reads FRNRAP. CDR3 protein: CASGLGPGREQFF. CDR3 sequence (DNA): TGTGCTAGTGGTTTGGGGCCCGGGAGGGAGCAGTTCTTC.

The rearrangement links TRBV9 to TRBJ2-7, with D perhaps TRBD1 (6 bases). Germline CDR1 SGDLS, CDR2 YYNGEE. With 4 bases removed from V and 2 bases from J, the gap between germline ends came to 16 bases. The CDR3 length is 15 residues. CDR3 nucleotides: TGTGCCAGCAGCAAGAGAGCAGGGGTACCCTACGAGCAGTACTTC. Protein product: CASSKRAGVPYEQYF.

This clone has more than one count but fewer than ten. The CDR3 DNA follows: TGTGCCAGCAGCTTAGGAACAGGGGCCGATTCACCCCTCCACTTT. Its protein product is CASSLGTGADSPLHF. This chain uses TRBV7-2 with TRBJ1-6; 7 bases map to TRBD1. CDR3 length equals 15 residues. After removal of 1 base from V and 8 bases from J, the junction contained 5 bases not matched to a gene. Germline CDR1 SGHTA, CDR2 FQGNSA.

This clone was detected a few times. The genes are TRBV6-5 and TRBJ1-5; D is possibly TRBD1 (6 bases). Trimming stripped 6 bases from V and 6 bases from J, with 15 bases between. CDR1 MNHEY and CDR2 SVGAGI come from the germline V gene. The CDR3 length is 14 residues. CDR3: CASRPTGMGQPQHF. The CDR3 nucleotides are TGTGCCAGCAGGCCTACAGGGATGGGTCAGCCCCAGCATTTT.

The genes are TRBV6-5 and TRBJ1-4; TRBD1 agrees at 9 bases. The CDR3 has 16 amino acids. CDR1 is MNHEY, CDR2 SVGAGI, per germline. With V trimmed by 4 bases and J by 7 bases, 10 bases remained unmatched. In DNA, the CDR3 is TGTGCCAGCAGTTCCCAGAGGAACAGGGGGCGTGAAAAACTGTTTTTT. It is translated as CASSSQRNRGREKLFF.

The chain joins TRBV4-3 to TRBJ2-4; TRBD1 matches 10 bases. CDR3 size: 16 residues. Trimming cost V 0 bases and J 9 bases; bases outside gene matches: 8. From germline, CDR1 is LGHNA and CDR2 YSLEER. This CDR3 reads CASSQDWGTGALIQYF. The CDR3 DNA follows: TGCGCCAGCAGCCAAGATTGGGGGACAGGGGCCCTCATTCAGTACTTC.

The chain links TRBV4-2 to TRBJ1-5; tentative D call: TRBD1 (6 bases). Trimming left V 0 bases short and J 5 bases short, with 14 bases between. The CDR3 covers 16 residues. From germline, CDR1 is LGHNA and CDR2 YNFKEQ. This CDR3 reads CASSQEIGQYDQPQHF. The CDR3 nucleotides read TGTGCCAGCAGCCAAGAGATCGGACAGTATGATCAGCCCCAGCATTTT.

This chain links TRBV4-1 with TRBJ2-7, with D tentatively TRBD1 (6 bases). In germline, CDR1 is MGHRA, CDR2 YSYEKL. The CDR3 is 13 amino acids. Trimming cost V 4 bases and J 3 bases, with 10 bases left between them. For the CDR3, the DNA is TGCGCCAGCAGCCCCACAGGGAACTACGAGCAGTACTTC. Residues: CASSPTGNYEQYF.

The J gene is TRBJ1-5, the V gene TRBV7-2, with 9 bases matching TRBD1. In germline, CDR1 is SGHTA, CDR2 FQGNSA. The junction had 4 bases not matched to a gene; V was cut back by 4 bases and J by 6 bases. The CDR3 runs to 14 residues. This CDR3 reads CASSWNRGRQPQHF. The CDR3 DNA reads as TGTGCCAGCAGCTGGAACAGGGGGCGTCAGCCCCAGCATTTT.

V is TRBV4-1 and J is TRBJ2-5; possible D gene TRBD2, 6 bases. CDR3 length: 15 amino acids. Trimming took off 2 bases at V and 3 bases at J, with 13 bases between the two ends. Germline CDR1 MGHRA, CDR2 YSYEKL. CDR3 loop: CASSQTLTGEETQYF. In nucleotides, the CDR3 is TGCGCCAGCAGCCAAACTTTAACGGGAGAAGAGACCCAGTACTTC.

This chain's CDR3 is CASSTKYYGQSNTGELFF. Written as DNA, the CDR3 is TGTGCCAGTAGTACGAAGTATTACGGACAGTCGAACACCGGGGAGCTGTTTTTT. The gene calls are TRBV19 and TRBJ2-2; a possible D gene is TRBD1 (6 bases). The CDR3 has 18 residues. Trimming left V 4 bases short and J 0 bases short, with 18 bases between. Germline lookup yields CDR1 LNHDA and CDR2 SQIVND (reference sequence).

This chain connects TRBV4-1 to TRBJ1-5; maybe TRBD1 (5 bases). CDR3 length: 15 amino acids. The germline gives CDR1 MGHRA, CDR2 YSYEKL. With 4 bases removed from V and 7 bases from J, the gap between germline ends came to 17 bases. This CDR3 reads CASSPRRDAAQPQHF. The CDR3 DNA reads as TGCGCCAGCAGCCCCCGGCGGGACGCGGCCCAGCCCCAGCATTTT.

The chain combines TRBV7-9 with TRBJ2-7; the match to TRBD1 covers 7 bases. The CDR3 loop spans 16 amino acids. The V and J ends lost 2 bases and 3 bases, in that order; junction bases with no gene match: 10. Germline lookup yields CDR1 SEHNR and CDR2 FQNEAQ (reference sequence). CDR3 amino acids: CASSLSFGTEFYEQYF. The CDR3 nucleotides are TGTGCCAGCAGCTTAAGTTTCGGGACAGAATTCTACGAGCAGTACTTC.

This clone was recorded a few times. V is TRBV15 and J is TRBJ2-5, with no clear D. Germline V gene sequence: CDR1 LNHNV, CDR2 YYDKDF (reference sequence). The CDR3 contains 12 residues. Between the trimmed V and J ends, which lost 0 bases and 5 bases, there was a span of 4 bases. Here the CDR3 DNA reads TGTGCCACCAGCAGAGATATCGAGACCCAGTACTTC. It yields the protein CATSRDIETQYF.

The chain carries TRBV9 and TRBJ1-3; D remains ambiguous. This CDR3 region has 15 residues. Deletions cut 0 bases from V and 0 bases from J, with 7 bases between. Germline values: CDR1 SGDLS, CDR2 YYNGEE. The CDR3 coding sequence is TGTGCCAGCAGCGTAGTCGCAGACTCTGGAAACACCATATATTTT. Residues: CASSVVADSGNTIYF.

The chain joins TRBV28 to TRBJ2-7; 10 positions agree with TRBD2. J was trimmed by 0 bases and V by 5 bases; bases with no gene match: 10. Germline CDR1 reads MDHEN; CDR2 reads SYDVKM. The CDR3 has 17 residues. In DNA, the CDR3 is TGTGCCAGCAGTCTGGGGGGACTAGCGTCCCGCTCCTACGAGCAGTACTTC. Its protein is CASSLGGLASRSYEQYF.

This clone was counted only a few times. This sequence joins TRBV9 and TRBJ2-3; 15 bases match TRBD2. J was trimmed by 3 bases and V by 1 base; bases with no gene match: 6. The germline V gene has CDR1 SGDLS and CDR2 YYNGEE. The CDR3 sequence is 18 residues long. The DNA for the CDR3 is TGTGCCAGCAGCGTAAGGACTAGCGGGGGGGCCACGACAGATACGCAGTATTTT. It encodes CASSVRTSGGATTDTQYF.

There are a few counts of this clone. The rearrangement uses TRBV4-3 and TRBJ2-3; 11 bases align to TRBD1. This CDR3 is built from 17 residues. The junction had 9 bases not matched to a gene; V was cut back by 4 bases and J by 3 bases. The germline CDR1 and CDR2 sequences are LGHNA and YSLEER. CDR3 protein: CASSPGSGQGGTDTQYF. DNA for the CDR3: TGCGCCAGCAGCCCCGGTTCGGGACAGGGGGGTACAGATACGCAGTATTTT.

The chain recombines TRBV7-3 with TRBJ2-1, with 8 bases aligning to TRBD2. Germline lookup yields CDR1 SGHTA and CDR2 FQGTGA. This CDR3 comprises 14 residues. V dropped 4 bases and J dropped 8; count of bases not matched to a gene: 7. CDR3 amino acids: CASSSETSVHEQFF. DNA for the CDR3: TGTGCCAGCAGCTCGGAGACTAGCGTCCATGAGCAGTTCTTC.

The chain links TRBV10-1 to TRBJ2-2, with 10 bases matching TRBD2. The CDR3 spans 15 residues. The ends lost 2 bases at V and 9 bases at J; junction bases unmatched: 6. The germline gives CDR1 WNHNN, CDR2 SYGVQD (reference sequence). CDR3 loop: CASSEDHSGGRELFF. The CDR3 DNA is TGCGCCAGCAGTGAGGACCATAGCGGGGGGCGGGAGCTGTTTTTT.

This chain connects TRBV10-3 to TRBJ2-3; 7 bases are a match to TRBD1. CDR3 length: 15 amino acids. The V gene end was trimmed by 4 bases and the J gene end by 3 bases; junction bases not matched to a gene: 7. The germline gives CDR1 ENHRY, CDR2 SYGVKD. For the CDR3, the DNA is TGTGCCATCAGTGCAGTCCCGGGACAGACAGATACGCAGTATTTT. It specifies CAISAVPGQTDTQYF.

This chain joins TRBV6-5 and TRBJ2-5, with D possibly TRBD1 on 5 matching bases. The CDR3 is made up of 15 amino acids. Germline CDR1 is MNHEY and CDR2 is SVGAGI. Between the trimmed V and J ends, which lost 6 bases and 4 bases, there was a span of 18 bases. The CDR3 coding sequence is TGTGCCAGCAGCGGAATAGGGTCTGGGGCAGAGACCCAGTACTTC. Amino acid sequence: CASSGIGSGAETQYF.